This record looks at one T cell receptor beta chain sequence and its context. Antigen: not known. The data stem from a study of OX40 agonist ivuxolimab in advanced cancers. On the study more broadly: The dose of intravenous ivuxolimab that patients received every 2 weeks ranged from 0.01 to 10 mg/kg. Dose-escalation patients were diagnosed with hepatocellular carcinoma, melanoma, renal cell cancer or head and neck cancer. Findings of the study overall: Clonal expansion from baseline to week 6 occurred in both CD4+ and CD8+ T cells. Expanded clones belonging to CD8+ T cells outnumbered, on average, those of CD4+.

Trimming removed 0 bases at V and 5 bases at J, with 8 bases between. The CDR3 contains 14 residues. Germline CDR1 SNHLY, CDR2 FYNNEI. Profiling relied on immunoSEQ multiplex PCR, and the TCRdb table lists in-frame clones only, not all of them. The sample contains almost 80,000 clones, around 86% of which appear only once. The V call is TRBV2, the J call TRBJ2-4; D uncertain. The sequencing used CD4+ or CD8+ T cells sorted from blood, collected in a trial of the OX40 agonist ivuxolimab. This sequence originates from an adult with an advanced solid tumor such as melanoma, head and neck, liver or kidney cancer. The CDR3 loop reads CASSEAPLQNIQYF. The CDR3, as DNA: TGTGCCAGCAGTGAAGCCCCATTGCAAAACATTCAGTACTTC.